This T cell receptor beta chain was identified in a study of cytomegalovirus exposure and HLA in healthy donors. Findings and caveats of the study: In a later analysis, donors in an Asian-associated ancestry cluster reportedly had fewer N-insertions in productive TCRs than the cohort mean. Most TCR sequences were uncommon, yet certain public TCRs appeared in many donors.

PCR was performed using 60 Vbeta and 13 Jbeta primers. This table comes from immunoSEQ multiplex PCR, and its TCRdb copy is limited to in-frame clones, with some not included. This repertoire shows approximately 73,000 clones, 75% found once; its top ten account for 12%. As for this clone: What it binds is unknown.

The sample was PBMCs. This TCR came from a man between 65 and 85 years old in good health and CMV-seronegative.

The CDR3 sequence: CASSSTYEQYF. The CDR3 nucleotides read TGTGCCAGCAGTTCCACCTACGAGCAGTACTTC. V is TRBV28 and J is TRBJ2-7; D is undetermined. The CDR3 is made up of 11 amino acids. With 4 bases removed from V and 2 bases from J, the gap between germline ends came to 3 bases. CDR1 and CDR2 (germline): MDHEN, SYDVKM. The variable domain in full, completed from reference TRBV28 and TRBJ2-7, reads DVKVTQSSRYLVKRTGEKVFLECVQDMDHENMFWYRQDPGLGLRLIYFSYDVKMKEKGDIPEGYSVSREKKERFSLILESASTNQTSMYLCASSSTYEQYFGPGTRLTVT.